The sequence of this T cell receptor (beta chain) was determined in a study of blood T cell repertoires in COVID-19. Method: immunoSEQ multiplex PCR; TCRdb's copy keeps in-frame clones and lacks some. The data show approximately 73,000 clones, roughly 89% seen once. The CDR3 is made up of 11 amino acids. Germline values: CDR1 MNHEY, CDR2 SVGAGI. V was pared by 6 bases and J by 6 bases, with 7 bases between. Source material: peripheral blood. The rearrangement joins TRBV6-5 to TRBJ2-3; D is ambiguous. The sequence derives from a man at least 80 years old with acute or convalescent COVID-19. The CDR3 DNA reads TGTGCCAGCAGACGACTTGATACGCAGTATTTT. It codes for CASRRLDTQYF.